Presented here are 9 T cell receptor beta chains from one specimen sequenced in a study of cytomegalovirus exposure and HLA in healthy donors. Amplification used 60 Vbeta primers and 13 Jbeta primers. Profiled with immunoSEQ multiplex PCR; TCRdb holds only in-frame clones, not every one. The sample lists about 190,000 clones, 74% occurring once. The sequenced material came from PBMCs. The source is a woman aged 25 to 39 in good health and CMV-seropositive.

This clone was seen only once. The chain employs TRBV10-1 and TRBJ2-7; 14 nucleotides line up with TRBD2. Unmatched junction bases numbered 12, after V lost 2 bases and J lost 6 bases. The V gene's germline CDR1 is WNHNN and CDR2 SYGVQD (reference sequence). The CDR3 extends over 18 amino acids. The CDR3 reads CASSEPPGTSGRVIEQYF. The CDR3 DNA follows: TGCGCCAGCAGTGAGCCACCGGGGACTAGCGGGAGAGTTATCGAGCAGTACTTC.

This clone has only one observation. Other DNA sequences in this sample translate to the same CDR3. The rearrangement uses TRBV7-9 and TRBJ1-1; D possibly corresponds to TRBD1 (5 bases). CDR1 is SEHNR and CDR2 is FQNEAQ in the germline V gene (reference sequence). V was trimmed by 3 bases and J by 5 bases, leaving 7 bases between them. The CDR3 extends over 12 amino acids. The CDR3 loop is CASSFQGTEAFF. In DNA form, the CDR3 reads TGTGCCAGCAGCTTCCAGGGAACTGAAGCTTTCTTT.

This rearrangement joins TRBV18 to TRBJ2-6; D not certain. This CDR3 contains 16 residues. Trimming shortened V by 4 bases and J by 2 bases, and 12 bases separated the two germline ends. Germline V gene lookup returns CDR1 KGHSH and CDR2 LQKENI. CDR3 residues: CASSLNPGTGANVLTF. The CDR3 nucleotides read TGTGCCAGCTCACTGAACCCAGGTACTGGGGCCAACGTCCTGACTTTC.

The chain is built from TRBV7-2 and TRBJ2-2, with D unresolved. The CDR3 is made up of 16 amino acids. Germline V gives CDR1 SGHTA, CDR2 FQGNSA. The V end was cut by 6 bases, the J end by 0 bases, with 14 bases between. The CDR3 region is CASSLRRNTNTGELFF. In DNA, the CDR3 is TGTGCCAGCAGTTTAAGGCGGAACACGAACACCGGGGAGCTGTTTTTT.

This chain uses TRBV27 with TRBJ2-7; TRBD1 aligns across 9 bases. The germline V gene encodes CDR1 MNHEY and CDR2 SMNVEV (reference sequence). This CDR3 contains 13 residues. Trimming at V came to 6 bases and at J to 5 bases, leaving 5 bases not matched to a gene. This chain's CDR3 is CASSYDRGNEQYF. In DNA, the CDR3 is TGTGCCAGCAGCTACGACAGGGGGAACGAGCAGTACTTC.

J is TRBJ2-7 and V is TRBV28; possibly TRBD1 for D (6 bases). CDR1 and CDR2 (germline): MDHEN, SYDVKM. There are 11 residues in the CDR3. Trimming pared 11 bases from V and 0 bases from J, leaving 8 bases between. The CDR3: CAGGPSYEQYF. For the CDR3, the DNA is TGTGCCGGGGGCCCCTCCTACGAGCAGTACTTC. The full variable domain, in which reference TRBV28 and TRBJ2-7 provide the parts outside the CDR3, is DVKVTQSSRYLVKRTGEKVFLECVQDMDHENMFWYRQDPGLGLRLIYFSYDVKMKEKGDIPEGYSVSREKKERFSLILESASTNQTSMYLCAGGPSYEQYFGPGTRLTVT.

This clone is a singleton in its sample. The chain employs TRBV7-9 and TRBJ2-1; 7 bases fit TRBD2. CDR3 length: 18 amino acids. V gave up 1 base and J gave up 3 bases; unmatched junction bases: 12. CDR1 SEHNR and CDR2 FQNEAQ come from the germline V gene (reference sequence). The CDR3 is CASSLEGGRGRSYNEQFF. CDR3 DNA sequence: TGTGCCAGCAGCTTAGAGGGCGGGCGCGGGAGAAGCTACAATGAGCAGTTCTTC.

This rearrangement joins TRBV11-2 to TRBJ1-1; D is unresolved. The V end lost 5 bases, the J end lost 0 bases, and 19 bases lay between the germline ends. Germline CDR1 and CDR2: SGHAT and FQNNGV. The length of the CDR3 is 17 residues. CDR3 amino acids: CASSPAGKDGMNTEAFF. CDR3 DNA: TGTGCCAGCAGCCCTGCGGGGAAGGACGGAATGAACACTGAAGCTTTCTTT.

CDR3 amino acids: CASSLEAGGYNEQFF. The CDR3 coding sequence is TGTGCCAGCAGCTTAGAGGCAGGGGGCTACAATGAGCAGTTCTTC. The chain uses TRBV7-2 and TRBJ2-1, with 7 positions matching TRBD1. V trimming: 1 base; J trimming: 3 bases; junction bases outside the gene matches: 3. The CDR3 is made up of 15 amino acids. Per the germline V gene, CDR1 is SGHTA and CDR2 is FQGNSA. Complete variable domain (other parts from reference TRBV7-2 and TRBJ2-1): GAGVSQSPSNKVTEKGKDVELRCDPISGHTALYWYRQSLGQGLEFLIYFQGNSAPDKSGLPSDRFSAERTGGSVSTLTIQRTQQEDSAVYLCASSLEAGGYNEQFFGPGTRLTVL.